This TCR beta chain was captured in a study of blood T cell repertoires in COVID-19. Study-wide context: PBMCs, B-cell-depleted T cells, or T cells provided the cDNA or gDNA that made up the material.

Per the authors' pipeline: Amplification of reference gene primers provided the estimated nucleated cell counts. Some clones are missing from TCRdb's copy, which holds only in-frame ones; the method was immunoSEQ multiplex PCR. The V and J calls and clone size are taken from that table; D and trimming were inferred from the DNA. In the table there are around 100,000 clones, 92% of which are singletons. Patients of the Seattle cohort, enrolled during active infection, were followed longitudinally. Germline assignment: CDR1 MNHEY and CDR2 SMNVEV (reference sequence). The trim removed 1 base at V and 2 bases at J, leaving 10 bases unmatched. CDR3 length: 18 residues.

The sequence came from a woman between 50 and 59 years old with COVID-19, enrolled during active disease. The V gene is TRBV27, the J gene TRBJ1-4, with 7 bases lining up with TRBD1. Sequencing was performed on peripheral blood. The CDR3 reads CASSLWTGRKRTNEKLFF. CDR3 DNA: TGTGCCAGCAGTTTATGGACAGGAAGGAAGAGGACTAATGAAAAACTGTTTTTT.